This T cell receptor (beta chain) was captured by sequencing in a study of T cells in Graves' hyperthyroidism and ophthalmopathy. About the research overall: Peripheral blood was obtained at initial diagnosis, preceding any treatment. General study points: Most expanded thyroid clonotypes above 0.001 also appeared in blood.

Diagnosis rested on symptoms, serum thyroxine and TRAb, thyroid ultrasound, and orbital computed tomography. The CDR3 has 14 residues. The junction had 7 bases not matched to a gene; V was cut back by 2 bases and J by 9 bases. Germline CDR1 reads LNHDA; CDR2 reads SQIVND (reference sequence). As concerns this clonotype: Its antigen is still unknown.

Researchers took RNA transcripts and amplified the TCR beta CDR3 regions from them. Using the HTBI primer set, a first-round RT-PCR was run on the TCR CDR3. From the multiplex PCR reads, TCRdb called clonotypes with MiXCR, one entry per CDR3 protein. The profile shows roughly 740,000 distinct CDR3 sequences, 16% of them singletons. This sequence was found in a man aged 18 to 35 with Graves' hyperthyroidism. The chain carries TRBV19 and TRBJ2-1; TRBD2 aligns across 7 bases. Sequencing input: blood. The CDR3 region has the DNA TGTGCCAGTAGTATACAAGGCGGGAGAATTGAGCAGTTCTTC. As protein: CASSIQGGRIEQFF.